This section outlines one TCR beta chain sequence together with its context. Its antigen is as yet unknown. Clones were read by immunoSEQ multiplex PCR, and TCRdb kept only the in-frame ones, dropping some. The repertoire includes 40,000 to 60,000 clones, roughly 82% of them detected once, and more than 3% sits in the top ten. This sample is part of a study of PD-1 blockade in mismatch repair-deficient tumors. The overall study: Patients had approximately 13 mismatch repair-deficient cancer types and were previously treated and progressing.

Overall study results and limits: After pembrolizumab, tumor-resident clones rose rapidly, then generally contracted before radiologic responses.

All patients were mismatch repair deficient, assessed by either PCR or immunohistochemistry. TCRs were sequenced from three patients responding to pembrolizumab. The sample here was PBMCs, taken before pembrolizumab treatment. This receptor was taken from an adult with mismatch repair-deficient cancer.

This CDR3 reads CASSLVGGLAGGPETQYF. The DNA for the CDR3 is TGCGCCAGCAGCTTAGTTGGAGGACTAGCGGGAGGGCCGGAGACCCAGTACTTC. The rearrangement links TRBV5-1 to TRBJ2-5; 15 positions match TRBD2. J gave up 5 bases and V 2 bases, and 10 bases lay outside the gene matches. Germline V lookup: CDR1 SGHRS, CDR2 YFSETQ. The CDR3 spans 18 residues.